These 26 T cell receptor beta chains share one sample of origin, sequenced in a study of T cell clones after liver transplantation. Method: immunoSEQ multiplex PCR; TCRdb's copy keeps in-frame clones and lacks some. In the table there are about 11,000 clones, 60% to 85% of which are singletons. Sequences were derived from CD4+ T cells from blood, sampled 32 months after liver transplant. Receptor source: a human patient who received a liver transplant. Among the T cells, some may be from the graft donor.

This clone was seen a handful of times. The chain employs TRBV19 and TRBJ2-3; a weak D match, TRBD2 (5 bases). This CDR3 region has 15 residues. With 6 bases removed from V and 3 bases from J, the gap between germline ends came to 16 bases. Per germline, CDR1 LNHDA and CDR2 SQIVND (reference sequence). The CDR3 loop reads CASRESPTGTDTQYF. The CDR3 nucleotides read TGTGCCAGTAGGGAGAGTCCGACGGGGACAGATACGCAGTATTTT.

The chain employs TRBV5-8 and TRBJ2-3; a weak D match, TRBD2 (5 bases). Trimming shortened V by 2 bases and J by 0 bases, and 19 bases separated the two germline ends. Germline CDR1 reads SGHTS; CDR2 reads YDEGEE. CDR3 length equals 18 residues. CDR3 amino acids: CASSFHLQLVTSTDTQYF. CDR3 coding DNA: TGTGCCAGCAGCTTCCATCTTCAACTAGTTACTAGCACAGATACGCAGTATTTT. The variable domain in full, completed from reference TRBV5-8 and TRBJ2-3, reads EAGVTQSPTHLIKTRGQQATLRCSPISGHTSVYWYQQALGLGLQFLLWYDEGEERNRGNFPPRFSGRQFPNYSSELNVNALELEDSALYLCASSFHLQLVTSTDTQYFGPGTRLTVL.

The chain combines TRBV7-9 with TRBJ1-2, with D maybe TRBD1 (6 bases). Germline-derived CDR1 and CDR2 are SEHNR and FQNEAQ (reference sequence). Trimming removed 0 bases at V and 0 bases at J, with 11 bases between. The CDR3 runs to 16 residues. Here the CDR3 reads CASSLARTDANYGYTF. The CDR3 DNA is TGTGCCAGCAGCTTAGCCCGGACAGACGCTAACTATGGCTACACCTTC.

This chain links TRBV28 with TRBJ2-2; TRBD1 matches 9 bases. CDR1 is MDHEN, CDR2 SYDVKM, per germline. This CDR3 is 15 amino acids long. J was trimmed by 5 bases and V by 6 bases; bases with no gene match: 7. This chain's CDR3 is CASRPTGGGTGELFF. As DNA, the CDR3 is TGTGCCAGCAGACCAACAGGGGGCGGTACCGGGGAGCTGTTTTTT. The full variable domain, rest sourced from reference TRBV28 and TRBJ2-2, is DVKVTQSSRYLVKRTGEKVFLECVQDMDHENMFWYRQDPGLGLRLIYFSYDVKMKEKGDIPEGYSVSREKKERFSLILESASTNQTSMYLCASRPTGGGTGELFFGEGSRLTVL.

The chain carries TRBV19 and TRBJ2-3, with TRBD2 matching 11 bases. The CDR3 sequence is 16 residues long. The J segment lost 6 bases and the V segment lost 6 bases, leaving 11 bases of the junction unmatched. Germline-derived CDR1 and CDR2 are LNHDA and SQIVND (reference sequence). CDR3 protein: CASSLLTSGKSDTQYF. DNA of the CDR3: TGTGCCAGTAGCCTTTTGACTAGCGGGAAAAGTGATACGCAGTATTTT.

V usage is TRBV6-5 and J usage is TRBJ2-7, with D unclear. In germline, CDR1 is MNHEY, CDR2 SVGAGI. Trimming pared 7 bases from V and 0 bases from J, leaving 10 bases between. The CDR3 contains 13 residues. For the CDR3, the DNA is TGTGCCAGCAATAGGGCAAGCTCCTACGAGCAGTACGTC. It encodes CASNRASSYEQYV.

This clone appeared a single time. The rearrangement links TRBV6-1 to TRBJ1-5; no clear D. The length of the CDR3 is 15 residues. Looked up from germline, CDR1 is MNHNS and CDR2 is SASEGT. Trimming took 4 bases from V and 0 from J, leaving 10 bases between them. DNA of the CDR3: TGTGCCAGCAGTGCTTTTCGGAATAGCAATCAGCCCCAGCATTTT. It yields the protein CASSAFRNSNQPQHF.

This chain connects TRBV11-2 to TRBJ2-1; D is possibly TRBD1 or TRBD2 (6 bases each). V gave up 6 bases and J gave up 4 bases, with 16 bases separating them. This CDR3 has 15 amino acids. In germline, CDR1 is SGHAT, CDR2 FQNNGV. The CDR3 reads CASRPSGGPYNEQFF. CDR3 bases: TGTGCCAGCAGGCCGTCTGGGGGGCCTTACAATGAGCAGTTCTTC.

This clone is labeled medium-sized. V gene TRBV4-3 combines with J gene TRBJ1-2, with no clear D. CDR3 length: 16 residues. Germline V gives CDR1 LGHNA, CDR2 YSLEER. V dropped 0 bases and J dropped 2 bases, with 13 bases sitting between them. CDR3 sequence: CASSQDLPGLNYGYTF. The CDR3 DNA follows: TGCGCCAGCAGCCAAGATCTACCAGGCCTGAACTATGGCTACACCTTC.

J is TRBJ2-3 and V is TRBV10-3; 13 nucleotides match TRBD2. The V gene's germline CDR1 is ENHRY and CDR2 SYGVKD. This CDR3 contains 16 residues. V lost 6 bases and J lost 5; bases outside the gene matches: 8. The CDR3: CAIRSTSGGAVDTQYF. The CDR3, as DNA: TGTGCCATCAGGTCAACTAGCGGGGGGGCCGTAGATACGCAGTATTTT.

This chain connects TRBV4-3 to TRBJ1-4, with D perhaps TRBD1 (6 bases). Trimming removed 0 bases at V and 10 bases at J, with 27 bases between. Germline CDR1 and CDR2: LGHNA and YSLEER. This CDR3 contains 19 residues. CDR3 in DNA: TGCGCCAGCAGCCAAGAAGGCGGCCACCGGGACAAAGAGGACGGAAAACTGTTTTTT. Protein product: CASSQEGGHRDKEDGKLFF.

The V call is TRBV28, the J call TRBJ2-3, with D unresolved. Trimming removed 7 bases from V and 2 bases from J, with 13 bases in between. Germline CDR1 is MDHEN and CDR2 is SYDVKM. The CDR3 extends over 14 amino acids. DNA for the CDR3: TGTGCCAGCACCCCAAGGGCCTCCACAGATACGCAGTATTTT. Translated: CASTPRASTDTQYF.

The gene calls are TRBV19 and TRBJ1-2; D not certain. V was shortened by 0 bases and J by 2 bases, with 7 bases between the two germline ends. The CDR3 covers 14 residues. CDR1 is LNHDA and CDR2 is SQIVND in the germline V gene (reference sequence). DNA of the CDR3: TGTGCCAGTAGTATAGACTCCTCCAACTATGGCTACACCTTC. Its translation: CASSIDSSNYGYTF.

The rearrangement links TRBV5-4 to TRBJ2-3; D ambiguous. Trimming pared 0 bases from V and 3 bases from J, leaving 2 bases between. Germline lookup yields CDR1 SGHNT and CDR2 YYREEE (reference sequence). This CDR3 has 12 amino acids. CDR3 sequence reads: CASSLATDTQYF. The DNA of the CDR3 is TGTGCCAGCAGCTTGGCAACAGATACGCAGTATTTT.

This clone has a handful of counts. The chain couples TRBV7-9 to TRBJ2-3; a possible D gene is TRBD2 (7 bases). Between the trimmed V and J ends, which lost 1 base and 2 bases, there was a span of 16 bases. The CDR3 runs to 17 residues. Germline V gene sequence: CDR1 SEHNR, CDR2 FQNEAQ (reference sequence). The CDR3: CASSLGNSGGLTDTQYF. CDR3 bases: TGTGCCAGCAGCTTAGGGAACTCCGGGGGGCTCACAGATACGCAGTATTTT.

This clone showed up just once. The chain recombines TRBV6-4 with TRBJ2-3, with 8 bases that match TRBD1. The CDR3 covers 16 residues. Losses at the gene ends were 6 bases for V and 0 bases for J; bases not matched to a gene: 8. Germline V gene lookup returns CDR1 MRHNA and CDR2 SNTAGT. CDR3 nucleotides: TGTGCCAGCAGCCAAGCAGGGGGCTCTAGCACAGATACGCAGTATTTT. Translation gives CASSQAGGSSTDTQYF.

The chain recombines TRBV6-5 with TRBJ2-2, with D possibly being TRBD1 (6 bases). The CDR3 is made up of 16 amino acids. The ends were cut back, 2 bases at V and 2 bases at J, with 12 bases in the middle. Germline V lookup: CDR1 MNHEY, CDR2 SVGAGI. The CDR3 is CASSYGPGENTGELFF. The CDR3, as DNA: TGTGCCAGCAGTTACGGTCCAGGGGAAAACACCGGGGAGCTGTTTTTT.

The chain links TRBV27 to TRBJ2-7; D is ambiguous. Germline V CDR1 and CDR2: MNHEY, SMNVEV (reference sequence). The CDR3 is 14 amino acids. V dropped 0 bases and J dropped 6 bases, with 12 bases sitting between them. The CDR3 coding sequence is TGTGCCAGCAGTTTATCGGTTAGTAGTAGCGAGCAGTACGTC. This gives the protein CASSLSVSSSEQYV.

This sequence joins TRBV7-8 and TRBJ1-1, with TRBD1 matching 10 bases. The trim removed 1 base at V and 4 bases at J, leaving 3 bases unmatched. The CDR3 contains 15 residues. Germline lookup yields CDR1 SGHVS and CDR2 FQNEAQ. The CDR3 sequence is CASSLEGQGITEAFF. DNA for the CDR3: TGTGCCAGCAGCTTAGAGGGACAGGGGATCACTGAAGCTTTCTTT.

The CDR3 protein is CASSSASGGYVNEQFF. The CDR3 bases are TGCGCCAGCAGCTCAGCTAGCGGGGGGTATGTAAATGAGCAGTTCTTC. V and J are TRBV5-1 and TRBJ2-1; TRBD2 matches at 11 bases. Germline CDR1 SGHRS, CDR2 YFSETQ. The CDR3 consists of 16 residues. Trimming cost V 3 bases and J 7 bases; bases outside gene matches: 9.

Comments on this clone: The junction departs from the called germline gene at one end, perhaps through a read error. The CDR3 sequence is CASSQGESSYNEQFF. In nucleotides, the CDR3 is TGTGCCAGCAGCCAAGGGGAGTCCTCCTACAATGAGCAGTTCTTC. V gene TRBV4-1 combines with J gene TRBJ2-1; D is perhaps TRBD1 or TRBD2 (5 bases each). CDR3 length: 15 residues. The germline V gene has CDR1 MGHRA and CDR2 YSYEKL.

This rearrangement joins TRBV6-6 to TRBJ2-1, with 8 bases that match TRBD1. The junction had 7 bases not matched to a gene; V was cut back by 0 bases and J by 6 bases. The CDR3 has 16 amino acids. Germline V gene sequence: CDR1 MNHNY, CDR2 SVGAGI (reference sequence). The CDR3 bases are TGTGCCAGCAGTTACTCGCTAACAGGGGGGAGCAATGAGCAGTTCTTC. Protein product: CASSYSLTGGSNEQFF.

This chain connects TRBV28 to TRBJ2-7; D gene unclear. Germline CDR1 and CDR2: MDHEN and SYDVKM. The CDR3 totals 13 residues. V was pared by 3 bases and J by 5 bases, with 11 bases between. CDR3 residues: CASSFRVGDEQYF. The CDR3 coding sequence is TGTGCCAGCAGTTTTAGGGTTGGGGACGAGCAGTACTTC.

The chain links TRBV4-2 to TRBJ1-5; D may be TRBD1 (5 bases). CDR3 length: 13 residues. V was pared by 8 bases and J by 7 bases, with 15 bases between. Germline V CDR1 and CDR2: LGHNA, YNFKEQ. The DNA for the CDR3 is TGTGCCAGCCAATCCGAACGGGGGCAGCCCCAGCATTTT. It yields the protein CASQSERGQPQHF.

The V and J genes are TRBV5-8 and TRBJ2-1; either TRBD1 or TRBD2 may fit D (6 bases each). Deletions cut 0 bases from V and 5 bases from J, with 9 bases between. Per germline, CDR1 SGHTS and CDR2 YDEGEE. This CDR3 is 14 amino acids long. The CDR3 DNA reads TGTGCCAGCAGCTTGGTGGAGGGGGACAATGAGCAGTTCTTC. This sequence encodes CASSLVEGDNEQFF.

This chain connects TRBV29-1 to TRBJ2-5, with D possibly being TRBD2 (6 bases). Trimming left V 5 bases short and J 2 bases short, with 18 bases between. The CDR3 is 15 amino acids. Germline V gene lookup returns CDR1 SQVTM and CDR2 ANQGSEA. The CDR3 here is CSVIGGDTGQETQYF. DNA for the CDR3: TGCAGCGTTATCGGCGGGGATACGGGGCAAGAGACCCAGTACTTC. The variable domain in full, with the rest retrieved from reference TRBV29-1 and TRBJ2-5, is SAVISQKPSRDICQRGTSLTIQCQVDSQVTMMFWYRQQPGQSLTLIATANQGSEATYESGFVIDKFPISRPNLTFSTLTVSNMSPEDSSIYLCSVIGGDTGQETQYFGPGTRLLVL.